The T cell receptor (beta chain) described here comes from a study of blood T cell repertoires in COVID-19. Overall study: The origin of the acute and convalescent COVID-19 samples was the United States, Italy and Spain. In each case, the material was cDNA or gDNA derived from T cells, B-cell-depleted T cells, or PBMCs.

The CDR3 is 15 amino acids. Per the germline V gene, CDR1 is MGHRA and CDR2 is YSYEKL. V lost 1 base to trimming and J lost 1 base, with 10 bases between them. Per the authors' pipeline: Quantification of nucleated cells was approximated via reference gene primer amplification. Generated by immunoSEQ multiplex PCR, the TCRdb table keeps only in-frame clones and is missing some. Clone size and V and J calls were adopted from that table, with D and trimming inferred from the DNA. Here the sample spans 240,000 or so clones, 70% to 85% being singletons. V and J are TRBV4-1 and TRBJ1-1; D may be TRBD1 (6 bases). Sequenced input: peripheral blood. The receptor was isolated from a woman of 80 years or more with acute or convalescent COVID-19. The CDR3 region is CASSQGWGPNTEAFF. The DNA of the CDR3 is TGCGCCAGCAGCCAAGGGTGGGGGCCGAACACTGAAGCTTTCTTT.